This T cell receptor beta chain was identified in a study of neoadjuvant anti-PD-1 for oral cavity cancer. Looking at the study overall: Patients without progression received a fourth nivolumab dose around day 43, then surgical resection on days 50-56.

Germline lookup yields CDR1 SNHLY and CDR2 FYNNEI. Trimming removed 5 bases at V and 0 bases at J, with 11 bases between. The CDR3 has 15 amino acids. Study findings and constraints: Post-nivolumab, blood T cell clonality was significantly elevated in non-responders. Only three patients per response group were TCR-analyzed; validation needed.

As to this clone: Its specificity is unknown.

These newly diagnosed stage II-IVA oral cavity squamous cell carcinoma patients had no prior systemic or radiation treatment. TCRdb's copy holds only in-frame clones and misses some; the assay was immunoSEQ multiplex PCR. Among 5,500 to 7,500 clones listed, about 74% were seen once. This specimen consisted of PBMCs, obtained before nivolumab (anti-PD-1) treatment. This chain uses TRBV2 with TRBJ1-3; D is perhaps TRBD1 (6 bases). The receptor was isolated from a person between 40 and 85 years old with oral cavity squamous cell carcinoma. CDR3 loop: CASSITGSSGNTIYF. CDR3 nucleotides: TGTGCCAGCAGTATCACAGGGAGCTCTGGAAACACCATATATTTT.